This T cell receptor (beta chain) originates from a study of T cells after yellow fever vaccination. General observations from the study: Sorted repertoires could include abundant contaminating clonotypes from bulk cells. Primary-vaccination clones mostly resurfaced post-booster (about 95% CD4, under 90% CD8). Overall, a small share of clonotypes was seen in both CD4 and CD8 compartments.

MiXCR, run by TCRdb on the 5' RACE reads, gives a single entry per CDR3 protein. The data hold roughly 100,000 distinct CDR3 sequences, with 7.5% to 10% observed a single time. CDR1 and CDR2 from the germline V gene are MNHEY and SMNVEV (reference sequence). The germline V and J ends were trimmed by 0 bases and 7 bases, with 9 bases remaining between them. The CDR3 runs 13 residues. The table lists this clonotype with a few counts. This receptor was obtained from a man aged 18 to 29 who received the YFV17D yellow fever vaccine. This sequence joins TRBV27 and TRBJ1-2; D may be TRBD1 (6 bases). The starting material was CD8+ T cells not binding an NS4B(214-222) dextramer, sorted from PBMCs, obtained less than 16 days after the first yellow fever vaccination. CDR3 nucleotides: TGTGCCAGCAGTTTATCGGGGGGCGGTGGCTACACCTTC. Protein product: CASSLSGGGGYTF.